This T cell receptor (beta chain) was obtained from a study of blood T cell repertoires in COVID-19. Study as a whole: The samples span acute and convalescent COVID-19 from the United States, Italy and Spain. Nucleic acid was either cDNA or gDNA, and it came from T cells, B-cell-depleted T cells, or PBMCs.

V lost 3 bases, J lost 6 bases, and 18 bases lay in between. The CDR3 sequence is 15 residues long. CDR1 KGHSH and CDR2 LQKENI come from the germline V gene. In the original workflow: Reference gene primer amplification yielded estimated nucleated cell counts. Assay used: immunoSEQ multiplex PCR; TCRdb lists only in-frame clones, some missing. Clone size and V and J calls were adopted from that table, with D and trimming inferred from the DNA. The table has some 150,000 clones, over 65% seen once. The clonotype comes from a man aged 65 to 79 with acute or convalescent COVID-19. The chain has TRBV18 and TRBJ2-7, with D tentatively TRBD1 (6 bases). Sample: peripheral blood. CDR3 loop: CASSPTGFGFVEQYF. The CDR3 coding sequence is TGTGCCAGCTCACCTACAGGGTTTGGCTTCGTCGAGCAGTACTTC.